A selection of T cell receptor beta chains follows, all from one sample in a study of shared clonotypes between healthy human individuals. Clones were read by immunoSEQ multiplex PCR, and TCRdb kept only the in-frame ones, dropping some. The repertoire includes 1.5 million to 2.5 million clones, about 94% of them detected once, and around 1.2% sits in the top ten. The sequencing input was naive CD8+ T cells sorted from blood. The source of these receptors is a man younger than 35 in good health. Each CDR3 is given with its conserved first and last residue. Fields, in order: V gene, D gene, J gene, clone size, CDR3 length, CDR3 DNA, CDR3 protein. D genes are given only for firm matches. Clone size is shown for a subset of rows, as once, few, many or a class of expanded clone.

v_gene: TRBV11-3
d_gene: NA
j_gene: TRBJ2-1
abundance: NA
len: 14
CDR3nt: TGTGCCAGCAGCTATACCGACAGCGTCAATGAGCAGTTCTTC
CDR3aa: CASSYTDSVNEQFF

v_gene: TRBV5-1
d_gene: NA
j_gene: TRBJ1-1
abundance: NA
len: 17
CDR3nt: TGCGCCAGCAGCTCCGATCCAGGGCCGGTTCACCCCACTGAAGCTTTCTTT
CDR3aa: CASSSDPGPVHPTEAFF

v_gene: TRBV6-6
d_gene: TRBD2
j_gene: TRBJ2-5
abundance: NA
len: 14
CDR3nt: TGTGCCAGCAGTTATGGGGGGGAACAAGAGACCCAGTACTTC
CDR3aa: CASSYGGEQETQYF

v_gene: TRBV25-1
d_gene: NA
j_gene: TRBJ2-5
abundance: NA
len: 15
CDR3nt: TGTGCCAGCAGTGAAACAGGGGAGGTCCAAGAGACCCAGTACTTC
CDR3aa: CASSETGEVQETQYF

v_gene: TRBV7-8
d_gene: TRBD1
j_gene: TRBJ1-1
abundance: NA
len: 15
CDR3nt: TGTGCCAGCAGCTTTACTACAGGGGTTTATGCTGAAGCTTTCTTT
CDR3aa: CASSFTTGVYAEAFF

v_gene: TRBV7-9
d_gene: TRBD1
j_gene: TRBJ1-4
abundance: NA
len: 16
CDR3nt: TGTGCCAGCAGCGGAGACAGGGTGGGGACTAATGAAAAACTGTTTTTT
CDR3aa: CASSGDRVGTNEKLFF

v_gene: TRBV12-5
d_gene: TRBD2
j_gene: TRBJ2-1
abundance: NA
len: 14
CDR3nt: TGTGCTAGTGGTTTTGGCGGGAGGGTGAATGAGCAGTTCTTC
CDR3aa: CASGFGGRVNEQFF

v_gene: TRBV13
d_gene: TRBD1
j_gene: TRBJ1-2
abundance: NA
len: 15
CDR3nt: TGTGCCAGCAGCTTAGGTGACAGGGGGGCCTATGGCTACACCTTC
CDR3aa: CASSLGDRGAYGYTF

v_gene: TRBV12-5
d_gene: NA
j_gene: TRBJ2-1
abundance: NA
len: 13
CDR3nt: TGTGCTAGTGGTTTAGGGGAATACAATGAGCAGTTCTTC
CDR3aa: CASGLGEYNEQFF

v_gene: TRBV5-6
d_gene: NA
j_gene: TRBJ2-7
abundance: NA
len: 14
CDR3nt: TGTGCCAGCAGCTTGTCCCTAGTCAACTTCGAGCAGTACTTC
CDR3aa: CASSLSLVNFEQYF

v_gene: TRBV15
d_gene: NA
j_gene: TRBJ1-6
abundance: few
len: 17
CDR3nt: TGTGCCACCAGCAGAGTTGCGGGGGATCGGTATAATTCACCCCTCCACTTT
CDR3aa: CATSRVAGDRYNSPLHF

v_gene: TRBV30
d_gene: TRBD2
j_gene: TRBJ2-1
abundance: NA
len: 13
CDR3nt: TGTGCCTGGAGTAGCGGGAGGGCCAATGAGCAGTTCTTC
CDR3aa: CAWSSGRANEQFF

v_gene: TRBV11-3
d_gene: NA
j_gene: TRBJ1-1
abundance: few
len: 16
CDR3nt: TGTGCCAGCAGCTTAGATGGTAGAGGGGGGCAAGATGAAGCTTTCTTT
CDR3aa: CASSLDGRGGQDEAFF

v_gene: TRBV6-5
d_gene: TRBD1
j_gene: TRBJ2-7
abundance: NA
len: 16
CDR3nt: TGTGCCAGCAGTTACTCGATCGGGCAGGGGGCCTACGAGCAGTACTTC
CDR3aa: CASSYSIGQGAYEQYF

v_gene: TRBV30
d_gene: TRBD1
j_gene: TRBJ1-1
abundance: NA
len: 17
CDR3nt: TGTGCCTGGAGTGAGGGACAGGAGGATTTCATGAACACTGAAGCTTTCTTT
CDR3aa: CAWSEGQEDFMNTEAFF

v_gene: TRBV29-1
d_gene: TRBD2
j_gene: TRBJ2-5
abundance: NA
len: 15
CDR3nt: TGCAGCGTTGACGGGTTAGCGGGAATCCAAGAGACCCAGTACTTC
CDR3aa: CSVDGLAGIQETQYF

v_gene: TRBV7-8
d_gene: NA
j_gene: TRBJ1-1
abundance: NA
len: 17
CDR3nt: TGTGCCAGCAGCGTATACTCCGGGACGGATTCGAACACTGAAGCTTTCTTT
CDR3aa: CASSVYSGTDSNTEAFF

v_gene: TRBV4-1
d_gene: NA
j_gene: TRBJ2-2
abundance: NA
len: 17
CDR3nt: TGCGCCAGCAGCCAAGAGCTGGCGATTCCGAACACCGGGGAGCTGTTTTTT
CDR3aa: CASSQELAIPNTGELFF

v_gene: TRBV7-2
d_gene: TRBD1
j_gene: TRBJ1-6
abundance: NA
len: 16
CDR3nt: TGTGCCAGCAGCCCGGACAGGGCTCTTTGGGACTCACCCCTCCACTTT
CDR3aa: CASSPDRALWDSPLHF

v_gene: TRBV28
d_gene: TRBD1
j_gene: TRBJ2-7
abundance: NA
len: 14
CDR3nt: TGTGCCAGCAGTTTAGATACAGGGGGCCACGAGCAGTACTTC
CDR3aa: CASSLDTGGHEQYF

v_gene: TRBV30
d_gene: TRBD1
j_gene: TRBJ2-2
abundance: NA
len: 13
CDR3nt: TGTGCCTGGGCGGGACAGGGAACCGGGGAGCTGTTTTTT
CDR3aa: CAWAGQGTGELFF

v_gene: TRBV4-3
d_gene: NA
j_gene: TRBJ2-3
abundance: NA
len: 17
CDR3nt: TGCGCCAGCAGCCAAAACGTCGCGGGGGCGGAGGCAGATACGCAGTATTTT
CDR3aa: CASSQNVAGAEADTQYF

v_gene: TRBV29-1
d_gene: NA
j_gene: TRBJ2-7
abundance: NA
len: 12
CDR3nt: TGCAGCGTAGAACAAAGCTCCTACGAGCAGTACTTC
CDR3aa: CSVEQSSYEQYF

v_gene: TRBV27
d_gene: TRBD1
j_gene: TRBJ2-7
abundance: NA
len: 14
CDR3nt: TGTGCCAGCAGTTTAGAGGGACAGGGAAACGAGCAGTACTTC
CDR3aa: CASSLEGQGNEQYF

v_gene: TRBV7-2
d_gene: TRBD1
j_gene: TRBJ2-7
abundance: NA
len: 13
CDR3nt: TGTGCCAGCAGCTCAACAGGGGGATACGAGCAGTACTTC
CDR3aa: CASSSTGGYEQYF

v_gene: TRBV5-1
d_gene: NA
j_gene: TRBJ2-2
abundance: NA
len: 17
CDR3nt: TGCGCCAGCAGCTTGGGGGCCACTGGAACGAACACCGGGGAGCTGTTTTTT
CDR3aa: CASSLGATGTNTGELFF

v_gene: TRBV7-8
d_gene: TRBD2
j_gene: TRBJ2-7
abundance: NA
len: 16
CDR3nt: TGTGCCAGCACCCCCACGGCGGGAGGCTCGTCCTACGAGCAGTACTTC
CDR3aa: CASTPTAGGSSYEQYF

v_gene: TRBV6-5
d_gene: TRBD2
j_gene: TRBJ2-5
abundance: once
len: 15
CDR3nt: TGTGCCAGCACCTCGCGACTAGCGGCCCTGAGGACCCAGTACTTC
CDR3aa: CASTSRLAALRTQYF

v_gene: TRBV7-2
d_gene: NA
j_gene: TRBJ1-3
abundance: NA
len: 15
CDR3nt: TGTGCCAGCAGCACCGACAGTATCTCTGGAAACACCATATATTTT
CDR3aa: CASSTDSISGNTIYF

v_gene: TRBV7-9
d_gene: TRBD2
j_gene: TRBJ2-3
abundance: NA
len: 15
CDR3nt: TGTGCCAGCAGCTTTATACTAGCGGGAGGAGATACGCAGTATTTT
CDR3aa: CASSFILAGGDTQYF

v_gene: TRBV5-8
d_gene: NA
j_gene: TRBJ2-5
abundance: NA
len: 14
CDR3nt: TGTGCCAGCAGCCTAGGACAAGTGGAAGAGACCCAGTACTTC
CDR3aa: CASSLGQVEETQYF

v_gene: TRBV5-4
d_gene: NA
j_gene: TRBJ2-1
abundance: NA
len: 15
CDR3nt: TGTGCCAGCAGCCCGGTAGAGGGGACCACAGCTGAGCAGTTCTTC
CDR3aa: CASSPVEGTTAEQFF

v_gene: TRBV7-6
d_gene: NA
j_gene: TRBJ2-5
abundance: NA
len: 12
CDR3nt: TGTGCCAGCAGCTTAGCCCAAGAGACCCAGTACTTC
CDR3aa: CASSLAQETQYF

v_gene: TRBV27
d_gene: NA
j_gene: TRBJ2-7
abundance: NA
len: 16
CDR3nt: TGTGCCAGCAGTTTACTTGGACAGCTCCCAAACGACGAGCAGTACTTC
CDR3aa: CASSLLGQLPNDEQYF

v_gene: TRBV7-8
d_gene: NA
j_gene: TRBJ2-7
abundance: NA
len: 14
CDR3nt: TGTGCCAGCAGCTTAGAGGGAGTTGTAGACGAGCAGTACTTC
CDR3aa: CASSLEGVVDEQYF

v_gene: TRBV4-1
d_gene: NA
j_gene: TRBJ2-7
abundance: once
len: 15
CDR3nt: TGCGCCAGCAGCCCCGCAGGGGTGGGCTCCTACGAGCAGTACTTC
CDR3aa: CASSPAGVGSYEQYF

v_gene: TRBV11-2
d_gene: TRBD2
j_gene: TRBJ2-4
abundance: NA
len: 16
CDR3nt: TGTGCCAGCAGCTTGCCTGGGGTCTTGGGGGGGAGCATTCAGTACTTC
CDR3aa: CASSLPGVLGGSIQYF

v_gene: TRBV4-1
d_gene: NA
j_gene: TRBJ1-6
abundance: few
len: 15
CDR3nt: TGCGCCAGCAACCCGATCTGGGGGTCGGATTCACCCCTCCACTTT
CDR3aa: CASNPIWGSDSPLHF

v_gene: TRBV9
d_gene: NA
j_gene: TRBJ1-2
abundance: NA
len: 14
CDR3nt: TGTGCCAGCACCCTGGGAGGGGAAGACTATGGCTACACCTTC
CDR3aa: CASTLGGEDYGYTF

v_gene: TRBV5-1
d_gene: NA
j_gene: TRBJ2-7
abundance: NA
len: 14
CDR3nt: TGCGCCAGCAGCTTCGTTGGCGGAGACTACGAGCAGTACTTC
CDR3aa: CASSFVGGDYEQYF

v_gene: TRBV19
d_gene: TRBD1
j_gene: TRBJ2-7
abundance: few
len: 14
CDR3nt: TGTGCCAGTAGTTTTCGGGACAGCTCCTACGAGCAGTACTTC
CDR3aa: CASSFRDSSYEQYF

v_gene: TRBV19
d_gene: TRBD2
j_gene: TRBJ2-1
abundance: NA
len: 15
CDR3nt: TGTGCCAGTAGTAGTCGGCGGGAGGGCCGAGTTGAGCAGTTCTTC
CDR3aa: CASSSRREGRVEQFF

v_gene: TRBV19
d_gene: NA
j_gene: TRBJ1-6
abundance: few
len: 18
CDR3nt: TGTGCCAGTAGTCTCTGGGACCGCGGTTTGGGGTTAGCTTCACCCCTCCACTTT
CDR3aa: CASSLWDRGLGLASPLHF

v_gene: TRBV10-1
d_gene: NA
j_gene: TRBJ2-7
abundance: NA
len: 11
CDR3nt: TGCGCCAGCAGTGACGGTTATGAGCAGTACTTC
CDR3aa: CASSDGYEQYF

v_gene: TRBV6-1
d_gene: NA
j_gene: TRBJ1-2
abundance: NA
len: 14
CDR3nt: TGTGCCAGCAGTGAAGCGGGAACTAACTATGGCTACACCTTC
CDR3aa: CASSEAGTNYGYTF

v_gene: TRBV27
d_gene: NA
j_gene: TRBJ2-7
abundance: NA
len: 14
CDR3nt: TGTGCCAGCAGTTTATCTTGGGATTCCTACGAGCAGTACTTC
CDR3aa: CASSLSWDSYEQYF

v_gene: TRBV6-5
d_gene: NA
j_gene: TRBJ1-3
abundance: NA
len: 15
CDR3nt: TGTGCCAGCAGTCTCGGAGAGCCCTCTGGAAACACCATATATTTT
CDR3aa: CASSLGEPSGNTIYF

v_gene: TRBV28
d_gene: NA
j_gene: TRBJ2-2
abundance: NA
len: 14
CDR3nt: TGTGCCATCGGGCAAGGCAGGGGCCCCGGGGAGCTGTTTTTT
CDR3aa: CAIGQGRGPGELFF

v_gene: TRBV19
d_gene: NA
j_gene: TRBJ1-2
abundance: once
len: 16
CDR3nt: TGTGCCAGTAGTATAACAGCCCAGGAGGGCCCTAATGGCTACACCTTC
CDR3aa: CASSITAQEGPNGYTF

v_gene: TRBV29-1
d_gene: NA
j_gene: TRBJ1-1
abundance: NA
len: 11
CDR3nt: TGTGCGGGGTTGGGGAACACTGAAGCTTTCTTT
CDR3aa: CAGLGNTEAFF

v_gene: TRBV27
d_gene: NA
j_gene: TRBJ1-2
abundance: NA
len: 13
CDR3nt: TGTGCCAGCAGTTTAGGGGGGCAAACTGGCTACACCTTC
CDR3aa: CASSLGGQTGYTF

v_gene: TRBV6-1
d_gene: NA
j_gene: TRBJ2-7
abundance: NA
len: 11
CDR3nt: TGTGCCAGCAGTGAAGCGTCCGAGCAGTACTTC
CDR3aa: CASSEASEQYF

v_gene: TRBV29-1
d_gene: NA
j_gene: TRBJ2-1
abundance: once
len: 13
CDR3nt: TGCAGCGTTGAAGATCCCCGACAACCCTTGGAGTTCTTC
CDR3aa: CSVEDPRQPLEFF

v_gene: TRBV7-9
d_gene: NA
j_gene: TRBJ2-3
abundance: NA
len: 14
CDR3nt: TGTGCCAGCAGCTTAGGTCTAGCGACAGATACGCAGTATTTT
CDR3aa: CASSLGLATDTQYF

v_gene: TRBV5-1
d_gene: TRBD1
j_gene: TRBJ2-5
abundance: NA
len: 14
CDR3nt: TGCGCCAGCAGCTACGGACAGGGGGCAGAGACCCAGTACTTC
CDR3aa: CASSYGQGAETQYF